This paragraph covers one TCR beta chain sequence. Its antigen target is currently unknown. The CDR1 and CDR2 encoded by the germline V gene are MDHEN and SYDVKM. The CDR3, from cysteine to phenylalanine, totals 13 residues. The protein alone is recorded here. This sample was included in a study of T cell clusters in autoimmune cytopenias (dated by TCRdb to about 2019). Notes on the research overall: A median TRB sequencing depth of roughly 52,000 reads per sample was reached, and a median of roughly 2,500 distinct TRB clonotypes per sample was obtained. The goal of the study was to find out whether patients with autoimmune cytopenia have a disease-specific immune repertoire signature that could be used as a blood-based biomarker. Alongside healthy, CLL and autoimmune hepatitis controls, autoimmune cytopenia patients had their peripheral blood TRB and IGH repertoires sequenced at active disease and again during treatment follow-up. Points the paper makes about the study in general: In the comparison of secondary cytopenia with CLL, the cluster-lack signature was not observed, apparently because the dominant lymphoma-associated repertoire masked the signature. Shifts in the TRB repertoire, including less even repertoires in secondary cytopenia and CLL, were mostly a reflection of lymphoma bias and not of autoimmunity. GLIPH suggested that primary autoimmune cytopenia patients lacked physiological T cell clusters: roughly 50 clusters were exclusive to healthy donors versus fewer than 20 exclusive to patients. Healthy donors showed almost three-fold more exclusive TRB clusters than active autoimmune hepatitis patients, consistent with an autoimmunity-wide signature. The T cell clusters were defined only in silico, and the functional role of the clusters still needed to be validated experimentally.

TRB amplification used about 0.25 ug of peripheral blood genomic DNA, some 38,000 genome equivalents, per sample. TRB rearrangements were amplified by multiplex PCR following a touch-down protocol, with the TRB-A and TRB-B primer pools mixed in one tube. Illumina adapters and sample indices were attached to the amplicons through two consecutive PCR reactions using Phusion HS II polymerase. The amplicons were gel-purified using the NucleoSpin Gel and PCR Clean-up kit, after which quantification was performed by Qubit and quality was checked on an Agilent 2100 Bioanalyzer. Libraries were sequenced on an Illumina MiSeq using 600-cycle, single-indexed, paired-end runs. In the paper's pipeline: TRB reads were aligned and assembled with MiXCR version 2.1.12 using the default MiXCR reference library. A clone was defined by each unique CDR3 nucleotide sequence, and the analysis included only productive sequences supported by at least two reads. To assess repertoire diversity, an R script computed alpha-parameterized diversity profiles (alpha 0 to 5), which included the Shannon (alpha 1) and Simpson (alpha 2) indices. Combinatorial TRB VJ usage was calculated with the tcR package and was compared between cohorts by principal component analysis performed with ade4. TCRbeta CDR3s were clustered with GLIPH on cohort pairs matched by age and read depth, and cluster frequencies were compared by Wilcoxon test. TCRdb reprocessed the sequencing reads and holds a single record per CDR3 protein sequence, with no DNA. The V and J calls follow TCRdb's processing rather than the paper's. This specimen's table enumerates more than 1,200 distinct CDR3 sequences. The top ten constitute under 35% of the sample.

The chain employs TRBV28 and TRBJ1-2; TCRdb calls TRBD1, which cannot be checked without DNA. The receptor's source is a human donor with an autoimmune cytopenia or autoimmune hepatitis (not recorded which). Sequencing used peripheral blood. The CDR3 in this case is CASITGTGYGYTF.